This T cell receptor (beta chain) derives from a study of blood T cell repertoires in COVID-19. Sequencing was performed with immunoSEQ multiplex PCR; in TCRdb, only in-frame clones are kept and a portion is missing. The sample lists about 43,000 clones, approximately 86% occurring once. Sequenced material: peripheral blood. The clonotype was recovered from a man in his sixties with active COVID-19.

CDR3 sequence (DNA): TGTGCCACCAGCAGAGGAGGCCGGGGATCGGGGGAGACCCAGTACTTC. This codes for CATSRGGRGSGETQYF. The chain couples TRBV15 to TRBJ2-5; D might be TRBD2 (5 bases). Trimming removed 1 base at V and 5 bases at J, with 17 bases between. This CDR3 region has 16 residues. Germline V gene sequence: CDR1 LNHNV, CDR2 YYDKDF (reference sequence). Using reference TRBV15 and TRBJ2-5 for the parts outside the CDR3, the full variable domain is DAMVIQNPRYQVTQFGKPVTLSCSQTLNHNVMYWYQQKSSQAPKLLFHYYDKDFNNEADTPDNFQSRRPNTSFCFLDIRSPGLGDTAMYLCATSRGGRGSGETQYFGPGTRLLVL.